This entry lists 3 T cell receptor beta chains sequenced from one sample in a study of T cell responses to AZD1222 COVID-19 vaccine. Produced via immunoSEQ multiplex PCR; TCRdb's table is partial and in-frame only. The table includes 130,000 or so clones, just over 85% detected once. The source material was peripheral blood, sampled on day 0 of AZD1222 vaccination. These receptors came from an adult in good health.

The chain combines TRBV4-1 with TRBJ2-1; D is unclear. Germline CDR1 is MGHRA and CDR2 is YSYEKL. Between the trimmed V and J ends, which lost 4 bases and 3 bases, there was a span of 19 bases. The CDR3 has 17 amino acids. CDR3 sequence (DNA): TGCGCCAGCAGCCCGCTAAACCCGGGTCAGTACTACAATGAGCAGTTCTTC. Amino acids: CASSPLNPGQYYNEQFF.

The chain is built from TRBV6-5 and TRBJ2-2; D is unresolved. Per germline, CDR1 MNHEY and CDR2 SVGAGI. CDR3 length: 14 amino acids. The V gene lost 2 bases and the J gene lost 3 bases, with 7 bases spanning the gap. DNA for the CDR3: TGTGCCAGCAGTTACGTGTCTTACACCGGGGAGCTGTTTTTT. Encoded protein: CASSYVSYTGELFF.

CDR3 residues: CASMQRQTYSGYTF. The CDR3 nucleotides are TGTGCCAGCATGCAGAGACAGACCTATTCGGGCTACACCTTC. The rearrangement links TRBV2 to TRBJ1-2, with a tentative D call TRBD1 (5 bases). This CDR3 is 14 amino acids long. Germline CDR1 and CDR2: SNHLY and FYNNEI. The V gene lost 7 bases and the J gene lost 8 bases, with 20 bases spanning the gap.